What follows are 5 T cell receptor beta chains derived from one specimen sequenced in a study of blood T cell repertoires in COVID-19. Produced via immunoSEQ multiplex PCR; TCRdb's table is partial and in-frame only. This table has approximately 280,000 clones, 85% appearing once. Material: PBMCs or T cells enriched from blood (not recorded which). The receptors stem from a woman aged 45-65 years who had recovered from COVID-19.

This sequence joins TRBV18 and TRBJ1-5, with 9 bases matching TRBD1. Germline-derived CDR1 and CDR2 are KGHSH and LQKENI. This CDR3 has 16 residues. J was trimmed by 0 bases and V by 4 bases; bases with no gene match: 4. The CDR3 DNA is TGTGCCAGCTCACAACAGGGGGCAGGTAGCAATCAGCCCCAGCATTTT. It is translated as CASSQQGAGSNQPQHF.

This rearrangement joins TRBV19 to TRBJ1-1; maybe TRBD1 (6 bases). Germline values: CDR1 LNHDA, CDR2 SQIVND (reference sequence). The CDR3 extends over 14 amino acids. V was pared by 6 bases and J by 2 bases, with 13 bases between. This CDR3 reads CASSPNRDNTEAFF. The CDR3 region has the DNA TGTGCCAGTAGCCCTAACAGGGATAACACTGAAGCTTTCTTT.

This clone was seen once. The chain is built from TRBV11-2 and TRBJ2-2; a weak D match, TRBD1 (5 bases). From germline, CDR1 is SGHAT and CDR2 FQNNGV. The CDR3 has 13 residues. Trimming took off 6 bases at V and 4 bases at J, with 9 bases between the two ends. The CDR3 nucleotides read TGTGCCAGCAGGATAGGGGTCACCGGGGAGCTGTTTTTT. Translating gives CASRIGVTGELFF.

The V and J genes are TRBV4-1 and TRBJ2-3; D gene unclear. Germline V gene lookup returns CDR1 MGHRA and CDR2 YSYEKL. The CDR3 is made up of 15 amino acids. The germline V and J ends were trimmed by 0 bases and 4 bases, with 11 bases remaining between them. The CDR3 is CASSQEYRPPDTQYF. The CDR3 DNA follows: TGCGCCAGCAGCCAAGAATACAGACCGCCAGATACGCAGTATTTT.

The chain joins TRBV3-1 (or the pseudogene TRBV3-2) to TRBJ2-5; TRBD2 might be the D (6 bases). CDR1 LGHDT and CDR2 YNNKEL come from the germline V gene (reference sequence). The CDR3 consists of 19 residues. V was pared by 2 bases and J by 4 bases, with 26 bases between. The DNA of the CDR3 is TGTGCCAGCAGCCAAAACCATGGGTCTTTGACTAGTAGTAGAGAGACCCAGTACTTC. Translating gives CASSQNHGSLTSSRETQYF.